This T cell receptor (beta chain) was sequenced during a study of beta chain features in type 1 diabetes. As for this clone: Its antigen remains unidentified. The junction and the germline gene differ at one end; a read error may be behind it. Other DNA sequences in this specimen translate into the identical CDR3.

The investigators reverse transcribed all of the isolated RNA, so they sequenced expressed TCRB transcripts. This table comes from immunoSEQ multiplex PCR, and its TCRdb copy is limited to in-frame clones, with some not included. The table has 500,000 to 700,000 clones, roughly a sixth seen once. The study, taken as a whole, reports: Patients with Type 1 diabetes showed moderately but significantly shorter TCRB CDR3s in all four CD4+ subsets.

Isolation of CD4+ naive, central memory, regulatory and stem cell-like memory cells was achieved by sorting via CD45RO/CCR7/CD25/CD127/CD95/CD27. Purity above 95% was achieved in all sorted populations. CDR1 is KGHSH and CDR2 is LQKENI in the germline V gene. The CDR3 is made up of 14 amino acids. Sequenced: naive CD4+ T cells from blood. This rearrangement joins TRBV18 to TRBJ1-1; 8 positions agree with TRBD1. The sequence derives from a young man in good health. As DNA, the CDR3 is TGTGCCAGCTCCCCACAGGGGGTGAACACTGAAGCTTTCTTT. This encodes CASSPQGVNTEAFF.